Given below is one T cell receptor beta chain in context. This entry is derived from a study of control samples from healthy donors and cancer patients. Trimming stripped 8 bases from V and 4 bases from J, with 14 bases between. There are 14 residues in the CDR3. Germline CDR1 and CDR2: MRHNA and SNTAGT. Clones were sequenced by immunoSEQ multiplex PCR, and TCRdb holds only the in-frame ones, with some missing. The repertoire holds approximately 120,000 clones, with around 89% as singletons. The TCR sequence derives from a woman between 45 and 60 years old in good health. The chain couples TRBV6-4 to TRBJ2-2; D is ambiguous. The sequenced material came from blood. The CDR3, as DNA: TGTGCCAGCCAAAAGGACCGGCTCACCGGGGAGCTGTTTTTT. Its translation: CASQKDRLTGELFF.